The table lists the clone carrying this T cell receptor beta chain with a few counts. This entry belongs to a study of response to subunit inactivated influenza vaccine. Via MiXCR, TCRdb re-called the RT-PCR reads, giving one row per CDR3 protein. The table lists approximately 700,000 distinct CDR3 sequences, approximately 13% of them singletons, with 5.5% to 7% in the top ten. Trimming took 6 bases from V and 5 from J; bases not matched to a gene: 10. Germline CDR1 and CDR2: SNHLY and FYNNEI. The CDR3 loop spans 15 amino acids. The specimen was PBMCs from blood, collected 14 to 15 days before vaccination. The rearrangement uses TRBV2 and TRBJ2-7, with 10 bases that match TRBD1. This receptor was obtained from a man in his forties or fifties who received an inactivated influenza vaccine. CDR3 sequence: CASSPGQGYYNEQYF. Here the CDR3 DNA reads TGTGCCAGCAGCCCGGGACAGGGGTATTATAACGAGCAGTACTTC.